This is a list of T cell receptor beta chains from one sample in a study of early T cells in non-severe SARS-CoV-2 infection. TCRdb redid the calling of the 5' RACE reads with MiXCR, one entry per CDR3 protein. The sample carries around 58,000 distinct CDR3 sequences, 10% to 15% recorded once. Sequencing input: whole blood. The origin of the receptors is an adult who was a healthcare worker with PCR-confirmed SARS-CoV-2 infection or an uninfected control (not recorded which). CDR3s include the opening cysteine and the closing phenylalanine or tryptophan. A D gene is named only where the DNA matches it firmly. A row's size may be missing; if present it is once, few, many or a size class.

size | D | J | V | DNA | CDR3
few | NA | TRBJ2-3 | TRBV5-1 | TGCGCCAGCAGCTCCGGGTCCCGCACAGATACGCAGTATTTT | CASSSGSRTDTQYF
many | TRBD1 | TRBJ1-1 | TRBV7-9 | TGTGCCAGCAGCCCCCGGGACAGTGTGAACACTGAAGCTTTCTTT | CASSPRDSVNTEAFF
few | TRBD1 | TRBJ1-3 | TRBV7-2 | TGTGCCAGCAGCTTAGCGACAGGGGGCTTTGGAAACACCATATATTTT | CASSLATGGFGNTIYF
many | TRBD2 | TRBJ2-1 | TRBV7-6 | TGTGCCAGCAGTTTCGCGGGGGATTATGAGCAGTTCTTC | CASSFAGDYEQFF
few | TRBD2 | TRBJ2-3 | TRBV6-2/TRBV6-3 | TGTGCCAGCAGTCCGACTAGCGGGGGGAAGTGGATTACAGATACGCAGTATTTT | CASSPTSGGKWITDTQYF
few | NA | TRBJ1-4 | TRBV4-1 | TGCGCCAGCAGCCAAGATCGTGTCCCCACGGGGAAACTGTTTTTT | CASSQDRVPTGKLFF
many | TRBD1 | TRBJ1-4 | TRBV20-1 | TGCAGTGCTAGATCTAGACAGGGAGAAAAACTGTTTTTT | CSARSRQGEKLFF
NA | TRBD1 | TRBJ1-3 | TRBV28 | TGTGCCAGCAGTTTCAGGGGGAACACCATATATTTT | CASSFRGNTIYF
many | NA | TRBJ2-5 | TRBV15 | TGTGCCACCAGCTTTTCGGTCGAAGAGACCCAGTACTTC | CATSFSVEETQYF
NA | NA | TRBJ1-1 | TRBV29-1 | TGCAGCGTTGAAGATAGGGGATCGACGGAAGCTTTCTTT | CSVEDRGSTEAFF
many | NA | TRBJ2-1 | TRBV6-2/TRBV6-3 | TGTGCCAGCAGTTACGGTGGGCGGCGGTACAATGAGCAGTTCTTC | CASSYGGRRYNEQFF
few | TRBD2 | TRBJ2-5 | TRBV4-1 | TGCGCCAGCAGCCAGCCTAGCGGGGCGGAGACCCAGTACTTC | CASSQPSGAETQYF
many | NA | TRBJ1-5 | TRBV19 | TGTGCCAGTAGATGGGACACTGGTTATCAGCCCCAGCATTTT | CASRWDTGYQPQHF
NA | NA | TRBJ2-7 | TRBV6-1 | TGTGCCAGCAGTGAATCTTCTTCGGCAGGGTGGGCCTACGAGCAGTACTTC | CASSESSSAGWAYEQYF
many | NA | TRBJ1-1 | TRBV12-3/TRBV12-4 | TGTGCCAGCAGTTTAAGTCCAGGGAACACTGAAGCTTTCTTT | CASSLSPGNTEAFF
few | NA | TRBJ2-7 | TRBV29-1 | TGCAGCGTAGTCGTCCAAGGCGAGCAGTACTTC | CSVVVQGEQYF
many | NA | TRBJ1-3 | TRBV7-2 | TGTGCCAGCAGCTTAGTCAGCTCTGGAAACACCATATATTTT | CASSLVSSGNTIYF
few | TRBD2 | TRBJ2-5 | TRBV12-3/TRBV12-4 | TGTGCCAGCAGTCACCCCGCAGCGGGAGTCCAAGAGACCCAGTACTTC | CASSHPAAGVQETQYF
many | NA | TRBJ2-1 | TRBV11-2 | TGTGCCAGCAGCCTCCATGGGGGGTCCCACAATGAGCAGTTCTTC | CASSLHGGSHNEQFF
many | TRBD1 | TRBJ1-6 | TRBV5-8 | TGTGCCAGCAGCTTTAACCAGGGGGCAGCGAATTCACCCCTCCACTTT | CASSFNQGAANSPLHF
many | NA | TRBJ2-1 | TRBV5-4 | TGTGCCAGCAGCAGCCCGCAGGGTGCCTACAATGAGCAGTTCTTC | CASSSPQGAYNEQFF
many | TRBD2 | TRBJ2-3 | TRBV24-1 | TGTGCCACCAGTGACCCGGGACTAAAAATGACAGATACGCAGTATTTT | CATSDPGLKMTDTQYF
NA | NA | TRBJ2-3 | TRBV7-2 | TGTGCCAGCAGCTTAGTTGTTAGCACAGATACGCAGTATTTT | CASSLVVSTDTQYF
NA | NA | TRBJ1-1 | TRBV12-2 | TGTGCAAGTCGCTCGACAGGCACTGAAGCTTTCTTT | CASRSTGTEAFF
few | TRBD2 | TRBJ2-5 | TRBV3-1 | TGTGCCAGCAGCCAAGGTCACCTAGCGGGGGGTCTGACCCAGTACTTC | CASSQGHLAGGLTQYF
NA | NA | TRBJ2-7 | TRBV6-6 | TGTGCCAGCAGTTACTTGCCAGGGGAGGGCTACGAGCAGTACTTC | CASSYLPGEGYEQYF
few | NA | TRBJ2-7 | TRBV7-6 | TGTGCCAGCAGCTTTACAATGGAGAGCTCCTACGAGCAGTACTTC | CASSFTMESSYEQYF
NA | NA | TRBJ1-4 | TRBV7-9 | TGTGCCAGCAGCTCCCCGGGGGCGCCTAATGAAAAACTGTTTTTT | CASSSPGAPNEKLFF
many | TRBD2 | TRBJ2-5 | TRBV2 | TGTGCCAGCAGTCCCGGGAGGGAAGAGACCCAGTACTTC | CASSPGREETQYF
many | NA | TRBJ1-2 | TRBV29-1 | TGCAGCGTTGAATCTGTTAACTATGGCTACACCTTC | CSVESVNYGYTF
NA | NA | TRBJ1-2 | TRBV29-1 | TGCAGCGTTGATCTCGGCTACACCTTC | CSVDLGYTF
many | NA | TRBJ2-1 | TRBV24-1 | TGTGCCACCAGTAGGGCAGGGATTGATGAGCAGTTCTTC | CATSRAGIDEQFF
NA | NA | TRBJ2-7 | TRBV6-6 | TGTGCCAGCAGCAACTTCCTAGCGCCGACCTACGAGCAGTACTTC | CASSNFLAPTYEQYF
many | NA | TRBJ2-7 | TRBV10-3 | TGTGCCTCAGGCCAGGTGGGCTACGAGCAGTACTTC | CASGQVGYEQYF
NA | NA | TRBJ2-2 | TRBV2 | TGTGCCAGCAGTGAACAGTTCGTGGGAGGGGAGCTGTTTTTT | CASSEQFVGGELFF
NA | TRBD2 | TRBJ2-7 | TRBV29-1 | TGCAGCTTCCGCGGGGGGAGCTCCTACGAGCAGTACTTC | CSFRGGSSYEQYF
NA | NA | TRBJ1-2 | TRBV4-1 | TGCGCCAGCAGCCTTAATTGGGTCGAGGGGGATGGCTACACCTTC | CASSLNWVEGDGYTF
many | TRBD1 | TRBJ1-2 | TRBV7-9 | TGTGCCAGCAGCCCTCGACAGGGGGCGAACTATGGCTACACCTTC | CASSPRQGANYGYTF
many | TRBD2 | TRBJ2-3 | TRBV6-2/TRBV6-3 | TGTGCCAGCAAGCGGCAGACTAGCGGAACAGATACGCAGTATTTT | CASKRQTSGTDTQYF
many | TRBD2 | TRBJ2-3 | TRBV11-3 | TGTGCCAGCAGCAGTAGCGGGAGGGCCATAGATACGCAGTATTTT | CASSSSGRAIDTQYF
few | NA | TRBJ2-2 | TRBV5-1 | TGCGCCAGCAGCTTGACCGGCAGCGTGACGGAGAACACCGGGGAGCTGTTTTTT | CASSLTGSVTENTGELFF